The next 31 T cell receptor beta chains were all read from a single sample in a study of OX40 agonist ivuxolimab in advanced cancers. Assay: immunoSEQ multiplex PCR; the TCRdb copy retains only in-frame clones and omits some. The sample includes approximately 48,000 clones, around 77% of them seen just once. This specimen was CD4+ or CD8+ T cells sorted from blood, taken in a trial of the OX40 agonist ivuxolimab. These receptors were taken from an adult with an advanced solid tumor such as melanoma, head and neck, liver or kidney cancer.

This clone has a handful of counts. The chain has TRBV30 and TRBJ1-2, with D perhaps TRBD1 (5 bases). The CDR3 has 11 amino acids. CDR1 is GTSNPN, CDR2 SVGIG, per germline (reference sequence). Between the trimmed V and J ends, which lost 0 bases and 11 bases, there was a span of 10 bases. CDR3 bases: TGTGCCTGGAGTGTGGGCAGGGTTTACACCTTC. Its translation is CAWSVGRVYTF.

The CDR3 protein is CASSEVRQTRSNSPLHF. The CDR3 nucleotides are TGTGCCAGCAGTGAAGTCCGGCAGACCCGATCCAATTCACCCCTCCACTTT. The chain links TRBV6-1 to TRBJ1-6, with D uncertain. The CDR3 has 17 residues. The germline V gene has CDR1 MNHNS and CDR2 SASEGT. Trimming took 1 base from V and 7 from J, leaving 17 bases between them.

This clone was observed a single time. V and J are TRBV7-8 and TRBJ1-2; TRBD1 aligns across 11 bases. CDR1 SGHVS and CDR2 FQNEAQ come from the germline V gene. This CDR3 is 17 amino acids long. With 5 bases clipped from V and 8 bases from J, the junction kept 16 bases outside the gene matches. The DNA of the CDR3 is TGTGCCAGCAGCCTCATAGGATCCTTGGACAGGGGGCGCGGCTACACCTTC. Translating gives CASSLIGSLDRGRGYTF.

This rearrangement joins TRBV9 to TRBJ2-7; TRBD1 agrees at 8 bases. The CDR3 is 15 residues long. The germline gives CDR1 SGDLS, CDR2 YYNGEE. Trimming cost V 4 bases and J 2 bases; bases outside gene matches: 8. The CDR3, as DNA: TGTGCCAGCAGCTTACGGACAGGGCCCACCTACGAGCAGTACTTC. As protein: CASSLRTGPTYEQYF. The full variable domain, completed using reference TRBV9 and TRBJ2-7, is DSGVTQTPKHLITATGQRVTLRCSPRSGDLSVYWYQQSLDQGLQFLIQYYNGEERAKGNILERFSAQQFPDLHSELNLSSLELGDSALYFCASSLRTGPTYEQYFGPGTRLTVT.

The chain uses TRBV5-1 and TRBJ1-1; D is perhaps TRBD1 (5 bases). Germline CDR1 SGHRS, CDR2 YFSETQ. The CDR3 contains 15 residues. Trimming removed 4 bases at V and 5 bases at J, with 18 bases between. CDR3 protein: CASSPWTGPGTEAFF. In nucleotides, the CDR3 is TGCGCCAGCAGCCCGTGGACGGGACCCGGTACTGAAGCTTTCTTT.

This clone has only a few counts. The rearrangement joins TRBV4-1 to TRBJ1-4; no clear D. The germline V gene has CDR1 MGHRA and CDR2 YSYEKL. The CDR3 contains 14 residues. Trimming stripped 5 bases from V and 7 bases from J, with 14 bases between. The CDR3 region has the DNA TGCGCCAGCAGCTACCTTTCCCGGGGTGAAAAACTGTTTTTT. Its translation: CASSYLSRGEKLFF.

This clone appeared a few times. The J gene is TRBJ2-7, the V gene TRBV21-1; TRBD2, the D gene given by the table, was not confirmed from the DNA. TRBV21-1 is a known pseudogene. There are 17 residues in the CDR3. CDR3 DNA sequence: TGTGCCAGCAGCACGACTAGCGGGAGAGGTATCGCCTACGAGCAGTACTTC. Translating gives CASSTTSGRGIAYEQYF.

The chain links TRBV6-5 to TRBJ2-5; TRBD1 matches at 11 bases. The CDR3 runs 15 residues. V trimming: 6 bases; J trimming: 1 base; junction bases outside the gene matches: 4. Per the germline V gene, CDR1 is MNHEY and CDR2 is SVGAGI. CDR3 sequence (DNA): TGTGCCAGCAGCCGGGACAGGGGGAGCCAAGAGACCCAGTACTTC. Translated, it gives CASSRDRGSQETQYF.

The chain combines TRBV4-1 with TRBJ2-7; 7 bases are a match to TRBD2. The CDR3 runs 15 residues. Germline CDR1 reads MGHRA; CDR2 reads YSYEKL. The junction had 11 bases not matched to a gene; V was cut back by 3 bases and J by 6 bases. The CDR3 DNA reads as TGCGCCAGCAGCCATCCCGGAGCGGGGAAAGCCGAGCAGTACTTC. It codes for CASSHPGAGKAEQYF.

This chain joins TRBV28 and TRBJ2-5, with D tentatively TRBD2 (6 bases). From germline, CDR1 is MDHEN and CDR2 SYDVKM. The CDR3 runs to 13 residues. Deletions cut 5 bases from V and 4 bases from J, with 11 bases between. This CDR3 is CASSPTSRETQYF. The CDR3 nucleotides read TGTGCCAGCAGTCCGACTAGTCGAGAGACCCAGTACTTC. The full variable domain, completed using reference TRBV28 and TRBJ2-5, is DVKVTQSSRYLVKRTGEKVFLECVQDMDHENMFWYRQDPGLGLRLIYFSYDVKMKEKGDIPEGYSVSREKKERFSLILESASTNQTSMYLCASSPTSRETQYFGPGTRLLVL.

V usage is TRBV6-6 and J usage is TRBJ1-1; no clear D. CDR1 MNHNY and CDR2 SVGAGI come from the germline V gene (reference sequence). Trimming took off 2 bases at V and 0 bases at J, with 7 bases between the two ends. This CDR3 is built from 14 residues. CDR3 in DNA: TGTGCCAGCAGTTACGGAGTGCTGAACACTGAAGCTTTCTTT. Its protein product is CASSYGVLNTEAFF.

The chain recombines TRBV5-4 with TRBJ2-1, with 7 bases that match TRBD2. Germline CDR1 reads SGHNT; CDR2 reads YYREEE (reference sequence). The ends lost 1 base at V and 4 bases at J; junction bases unmatched: 2. The CDR3 totals 14 residues. In DNA, the CDR3 is TGTGCCAGCAGCTTGAGCGGGGTTTACAATGAGCAGTTCTTC. Residues: CASSLSGVYNEQFF. Variable domain in full (rest from reference TRBV5-4 and TRBJ2-1): ETGVTQSPTHLIKTRGQQVTLRCSSQSGHNTVSWYQQALGQGPQFIFQYYREEENGRGNFPPRFSGLQFPNYSSELNVNALELDDSALYLCASSLSGVYNEQFFGPGTRLTVL.

This clone was detected a few times. The V call is TRBV2, the J call TRBJ1-3, with D unclear. Germline V gene sequence: CDR1 SNHLY, CDR2 FYNNEI. This CDR3 is built from 13 residues. V shed 2 bases and J shed 6 bases, with 8 bases lying between them. CDR3 sequence (DNA): TGTGCCAGCAGTGAATGGTATGAAAACACCATATATTTT. Translating gives CASSEWYENTIYF.

The chain employs TRBV2 and TRBJ1-4; D gene unclear. The CDR3 covers 14 residues. CDR1 is SNHLY and CDR2 is FYNNEI in the germline V gene. The V end was cut by 6 bases, the J end by 7 bases, with 15 bases between. CDR3 sequence reads: CASSPGLEGEKLFF. The CDR3 DNA sequence: TGTGCCAGCAGCCCCGGCCTGGAGGGTGAAAAACTGTTTTTT.

V is TRBV10-1 and J is TRBJ2-7; D possibly corresponds to TRBD2 (6 bases). The germline V gene encodes CDR1 WNHNN and CDR2 SYGVQD (reference sequence). V gave up 5 bases and J gave up 3 bases, with 11 bases separating them. This CDR3 is 13 amino acids long. As DNA, the CDR3 is TGCGCCAGCAGTAAGGGACTCCTCTACGAGCAGTACTTC. Residues: CASSKGLLYEQYF.

The rearrangement joins TRBV4-1 to TRBJ2-1; perhaps TRBD2 as D (6 bases). V was cut by 0 bases and J by 4 bases, with 13 bases left in between. Germline lookup yields CDR1 MGHRA and CDR2 YSYEKL. This CDR3 contains 16 residues. The CDR3 loop is CASSQDSSGPYNEQFF. Written as DNA, the CDR3 is TGCGCCAGCAGCCAAGATTCCAGCGGGCCTTACAATGAGCAGTTCTTC.

V and J are TRBV7-2 and TRBJ2-3; D call uncertain. This CDR3 is built from 14 residues. Germline lookup yields CDR1 SGHTA and CDR2 FQGNSA. The V end was cut by 3 bases, the J end by 2 bases, with 9 bases between. The CDR3 spells CASSLNLPTDTQYF. The DNA of the CDR3 is TGTGCCAGCAGCTTGAATCTACCCACAGATACGCAGTATTTT.

The V call is TRBV28, the J call TRBJ1-1; 9 nucleotides align to TRBD1. Germline CDR1 reads MDHEN; CDR2 reads SYDVKM. J gave up 4 bases and V 8 bases, and 23 bases lay outside the gene matches. The CDR3 spans 19 residues. CDR3: CASLRTGTGLGAGGTEAFF. The DNA of the CDR3 is TGTGCCAGCTTACGAACAGGGACAGGGTTGGGAGCTGGGGGCACTGAAGCTTTCTTT. Full variable domain (remainder filled in from reference TRBV28 and TRBJ1-1): DVKVTQSSRYLVKRTGEKVFLECVQDMDHENMFWYRQDPGLGLRLIYFSYDVKMKEKGDIPEGYSVSREKKERFSLILESASTNQTSMYLCASLRTGTGLGAGGTEAFFGQGTRLTVV.

V and J are TRBV7-3 and TRBJ2-2; perhaps TRBD2 as D (5 bases). V lost 1 base and J 1 base, leaving 10 bases between the germline ends. The CDR3 covers 16 residues. Looked up from germline, CDR1 is SGHTA and CDR2 is FQGTGA. The CDR3 region is CASSLSKAVNTGELFF. For the CDR3, the DNA is TGTGCCAGCAGCTTAAGTAAAGCGGTGAACACCGGGGAGCTGTTTTTT.

A single count supports this clone. V is TRBV28 and J is TRBJ1-1; D gene unclear. In germline, CDR1 is MDHEN, CDR2 SYDVKM. The CDR3 totals 15 residues. The V end was cut by 3 bases, the J end by 2 bases, with 13 bases between. CDR3: CASSLAGSRNTEAFF. The CDR3 coding sequence is TGTGCCAGCAGTTTGGCTGGGTCCAGAAACACTGAAGCTTTCTTT.

The chain carries TRBV7-8 and TRBJ2-5, with 8 bases identical to TRBD2. The CDR3 has 15 residues. Germline values: CDR1 SGHVS, CDR2 FQNEAQ. Germline trimming cut 8 bases from V and 2 bases from J; bases unmatched to any gene: 10. CDR3 protein: CASRRVREEQETQYF. The CDR3 bases are TGTGCCAGCCGTCGTGTGCGGGAGGAACAAGAGACCCAGTACTTC.

This clone was observed a few times. This sequence joins TRBV27 and TRBJ1-2; 7 positions match TRBD1. With 8 bases clipped from V and 8 bases from J, the junction kept 11 bases outside the gene matches. Germline V lookup: CDR1 MNHEY, CDR2 SMNVEV (reference sequence). The CDR3 length is 13 residues. CDR3 bases: TGTGCCAGCGGGACCGGGACAGCGAGAGGCTACACCTTC. This translates into CASGTGTARGYTF.

The chain combines TRBV2 with TRBJ2-2; 7 bases map to TRBD2. Germline trimming cut 7 bases from V and 4 bases from J; bases unmatched to any gene: 12. The CDR3 spans 16 residues. Germline V gene lookup returns CDR1 SNHLY and CDR2 FYNNEI. Here the CDR3 reads CASNARSSGSTGELFF. In nucleotides, the CDR3 is TGTGCCAGCAACGCAAGGTCTAGCGGATCCACCGGGGAGCTGTTTTTT.

J is TRBJ1-1 and V is TRBV6-5, with a tentative D call TRBD1 (5 bases). Trimming removed 6 bases at V and 1 base at J, with 15 bases between. The CDR3 is 15 amino acids. CDR1 and CDR2 from the germline V gene are MNHEY and SVGAGI. The CDR3 loop reads CASRTSGAWNTEAFF. DNA of the CDR3: TGTGCCAGCAGGACGTCCGGGGCCTGGAACACTGAAGCTTTCTTT.

In its sample, this clone was seen once. The chain employs TRBV7-2 and TRBJ2-1; 7 positions agree with TRBD2. The germline gives CDR1 SGHTA, CDR2 FQGNSA. CDR3 length: 20 residues. Trimming cost V 0 bases and J 7 bases; bases outside gene matches: 21. The CDR3 bases are TGTGCCAGCAGCTTAGCATCCCCCTTGGGAGTAGCGGGTTATGAGAATGAGCAGTTCTTC. It encodes CASSLASPLGVAGYENEQFF.

The chain uses TRBV10-1 and TRBJ2-5, with D possibly being TRBD1 (5 bases). Germline-derived CDR1 and CDR2 are WNHNN and SYGVQD (reference sequence). CDR3 size: 14 residues. The V end was cut by 0 bases, the J end by 2 bases, with 7 bases between. As DNA, the CDR3 is TGCGCCAGCAGTGAGTCAAGGGGTCAAGAGACCCAGTACTTC. Translation gives CASSESRGQETQYF.

The chain recombines TRBV6-1 with TRBJ2-1, with D possibly TRBD2 on 7 matching bases. Trimming removed 4 bases at V and 10 bases at J, with 8 bases between. The CDR3 extends over 11 amino acids. CDR1 and CDR2 (germline): MNHNS, SASEGT. The DNA for the CDR3 is TGTGCCAGCAGTGCGGGGGGCGAGCAGTTCTTC. Translated, it gives CASSAGGEQFF.

In this sample, this clone turned up once. The genes are TRBV6-4 and TRBJ2-2; possibly TRBD2 for D (5 bases). Germline V gene sequence: CDR1 MRHNA, CDR2 SNTAGT. The CDR3 is 14 amino acids. The V gene lost 6 bases and the J gene lost 1 base, with 9 bases spanning the gap. The DNA for the CDR3 is TGTGCCAGCAGCGAGGGATTGAACACCGGGGAGCTGTTTTTT. It codes for CASSEGLNTGELFF.

A few counts support this clone. The genes are TRBV10-3 and TRBJ2-2; tentatively, D is TRBD1 (6 bases). Germline V gene sequence: CDR1 ENHRY, CDR2 SYGVKD. The CDR3 length is 14 residues. V was clipped by 6 bases and J by 6 bases, with 14 bases between them. DNA of the CDR3: TGTGCCATCAGCCGGGACACCCGACCCGGGGAGCTGTTTTTT. This encodes CAISRDTRPGELFF.

This chain joins TRBV9 and TRBJ1-2; the D gene is possibly TRBD1 (5 bases). CDR1 is SGDLS, CDR2 YYNGEE, per germline. CDR3 length: 15 amino acids. V was cut by 2 bases and J by 6 bases, with 17 bases left in between. CDR3 nucleotides: TGTGCCAGCAGCGTCCTCGGGGGGGGAGGTGATGGCTACACCTTC. It codes for CASSVLGGGGDGYTF.

In regard to this clone: Sequence at one end of the junction differs from germline and may be a read error. The rearrangement joins TRBV7-2 to TRBJ1-2; 7 bases agree with TRBD1. CDR3 size: 14 residues. Germline CDR1 is SGHTA and CDR2 is FQGNSA. CDR3 coding DNA: TGTGCCGGCAGCGCAGCGGCAGGGGGAGATGGCTACACCTTC. It codes for CAGSAAAGGDGYTF.